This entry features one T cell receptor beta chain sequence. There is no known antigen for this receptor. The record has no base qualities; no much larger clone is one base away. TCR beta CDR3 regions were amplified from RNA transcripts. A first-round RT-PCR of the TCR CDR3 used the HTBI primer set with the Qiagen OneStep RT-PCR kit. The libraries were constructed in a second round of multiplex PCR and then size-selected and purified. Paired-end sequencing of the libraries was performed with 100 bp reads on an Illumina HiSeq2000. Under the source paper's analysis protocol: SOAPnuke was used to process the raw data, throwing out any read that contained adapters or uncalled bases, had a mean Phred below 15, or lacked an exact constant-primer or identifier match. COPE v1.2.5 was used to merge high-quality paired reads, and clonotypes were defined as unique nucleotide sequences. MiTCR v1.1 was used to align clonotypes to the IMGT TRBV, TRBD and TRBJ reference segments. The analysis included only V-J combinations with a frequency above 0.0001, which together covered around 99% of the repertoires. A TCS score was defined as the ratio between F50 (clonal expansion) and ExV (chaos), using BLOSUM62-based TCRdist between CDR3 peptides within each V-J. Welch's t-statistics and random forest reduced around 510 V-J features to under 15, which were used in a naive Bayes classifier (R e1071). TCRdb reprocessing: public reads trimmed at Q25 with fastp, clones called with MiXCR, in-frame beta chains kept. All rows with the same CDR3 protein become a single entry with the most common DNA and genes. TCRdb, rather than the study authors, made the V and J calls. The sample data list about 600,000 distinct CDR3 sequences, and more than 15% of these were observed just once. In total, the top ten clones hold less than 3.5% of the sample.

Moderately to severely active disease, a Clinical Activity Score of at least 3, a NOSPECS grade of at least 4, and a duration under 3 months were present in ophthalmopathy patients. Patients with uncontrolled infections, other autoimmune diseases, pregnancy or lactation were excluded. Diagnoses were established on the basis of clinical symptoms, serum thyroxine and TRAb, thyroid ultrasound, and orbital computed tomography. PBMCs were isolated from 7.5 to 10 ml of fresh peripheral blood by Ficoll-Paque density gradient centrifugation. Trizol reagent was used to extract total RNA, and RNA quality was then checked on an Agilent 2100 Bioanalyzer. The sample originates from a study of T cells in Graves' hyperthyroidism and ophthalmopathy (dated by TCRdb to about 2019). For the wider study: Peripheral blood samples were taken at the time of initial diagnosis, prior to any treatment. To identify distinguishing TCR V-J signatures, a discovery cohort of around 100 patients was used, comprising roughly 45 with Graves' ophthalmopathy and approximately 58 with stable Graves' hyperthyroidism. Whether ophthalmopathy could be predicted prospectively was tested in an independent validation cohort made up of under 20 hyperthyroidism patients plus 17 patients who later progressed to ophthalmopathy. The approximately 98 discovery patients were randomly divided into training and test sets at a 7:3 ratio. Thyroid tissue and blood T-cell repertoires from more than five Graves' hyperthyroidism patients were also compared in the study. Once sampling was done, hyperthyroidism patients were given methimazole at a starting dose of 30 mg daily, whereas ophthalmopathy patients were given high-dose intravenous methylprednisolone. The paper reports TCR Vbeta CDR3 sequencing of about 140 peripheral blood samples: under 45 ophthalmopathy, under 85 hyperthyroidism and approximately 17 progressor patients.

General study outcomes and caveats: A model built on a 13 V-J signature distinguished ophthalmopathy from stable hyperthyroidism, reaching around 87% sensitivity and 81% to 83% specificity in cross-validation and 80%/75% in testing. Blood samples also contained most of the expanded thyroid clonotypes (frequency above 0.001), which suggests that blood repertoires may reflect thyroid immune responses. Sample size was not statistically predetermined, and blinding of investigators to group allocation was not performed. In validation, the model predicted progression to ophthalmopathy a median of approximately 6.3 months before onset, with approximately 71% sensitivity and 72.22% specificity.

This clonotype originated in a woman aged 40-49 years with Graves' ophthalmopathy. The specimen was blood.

The CDR3 region: CASSYSQGAKSQPQHF. In nucleotides, the sequence is TGTGCCAGCAGTTACTCGCAGGGGGCGAAGAGTCAGCCCCAGCATTTT. The rearranged segments are TRBV6-5 and TRBJ1-5, with 8 junctional bases fitting TRBD1. Compared with germline, V lacks 0 bases and J lacks 6 bases; bases without a gene match: 7. CDR1 is given as MNHEY and CDR2 as SVGAGI, both from the germline V gene. The CDR3 holds 16 amino acids from the cysteine to the phenylalanine. Of the read, only the CDR3 DNA is kept; its 48 bases are in frame from base 1.